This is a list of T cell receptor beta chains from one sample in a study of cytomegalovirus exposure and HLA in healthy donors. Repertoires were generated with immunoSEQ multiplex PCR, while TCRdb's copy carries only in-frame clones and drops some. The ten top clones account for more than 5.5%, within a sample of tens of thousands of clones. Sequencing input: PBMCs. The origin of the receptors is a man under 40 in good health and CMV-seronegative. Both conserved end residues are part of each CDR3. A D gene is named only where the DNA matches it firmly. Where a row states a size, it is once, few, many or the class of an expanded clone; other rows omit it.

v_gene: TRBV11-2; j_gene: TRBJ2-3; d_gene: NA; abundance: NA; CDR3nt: TGTGCCAGCAGCACCCGACAGGCTACAGATACGCAGTATTTT; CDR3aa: CASSTRQATDTQYF
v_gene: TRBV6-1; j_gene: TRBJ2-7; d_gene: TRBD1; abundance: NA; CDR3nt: TGTGCCAGCAGTGTGGGACAGGTGTACTACGAGCAGTACTTC; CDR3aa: CASSVGQVYYEQYF
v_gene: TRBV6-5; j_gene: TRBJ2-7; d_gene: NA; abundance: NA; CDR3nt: TGTGCCAGCAGTTACACCCCTTCAGAAGACTACGAGCAGTACTTC; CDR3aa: CASSYTPSEDYEQYF
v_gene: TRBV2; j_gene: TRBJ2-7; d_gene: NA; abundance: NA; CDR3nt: TGTGCCAGCAGTGTAAGCGGGCAAGTCCCCTACGAGCAGTACTTC; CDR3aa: CASSVSGQVPYEQYF
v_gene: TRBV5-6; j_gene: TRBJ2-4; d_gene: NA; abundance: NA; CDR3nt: TGTGCCAGCAGCTTGTGGACTTTCGGCAAAAACATTCAGTACTTC; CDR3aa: CASSLWTFGKNIQYF
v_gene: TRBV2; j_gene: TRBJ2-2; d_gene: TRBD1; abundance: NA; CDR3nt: TGTGCCAGCAGTGGGGGACAGGGGGCAGCCGGGGAGCTGTTTTTT; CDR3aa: CASSGGQGAAGELFF
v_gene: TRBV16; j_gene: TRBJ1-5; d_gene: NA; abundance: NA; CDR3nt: TGTGCCAGCAGCCTTATCTCAGGTCAGCCCCAGCATTTT; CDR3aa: CASSLISGQPQHF
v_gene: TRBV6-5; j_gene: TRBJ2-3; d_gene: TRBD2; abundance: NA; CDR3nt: TGTGCCAGCAGTTACTCGAACCAGCGGGAGAGGTATACGCAGTATTTT; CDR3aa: CASSYSNQRERYTQYF
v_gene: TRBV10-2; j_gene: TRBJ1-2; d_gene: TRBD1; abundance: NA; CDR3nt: TGCGCCAGCCTCCGGGACAGCTATGGCTACACCTTC; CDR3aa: CASLRDSYGYTF
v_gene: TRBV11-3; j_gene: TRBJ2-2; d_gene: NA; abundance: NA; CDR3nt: TGTGCCAGCAGCTTAGGGGGGGACGCCACCGGGGAGCTGTTTTTT; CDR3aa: CASSLGGDATGELFF
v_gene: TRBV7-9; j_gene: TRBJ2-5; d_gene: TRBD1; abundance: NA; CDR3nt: TGTGCCAGCAGCTTACGGGGACAGAGGCAAGAGACCCAGTACTTC; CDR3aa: CASSLRGQRQETQYF
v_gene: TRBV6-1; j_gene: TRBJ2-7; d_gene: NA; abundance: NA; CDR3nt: TGTGCCAGCAAGGTGACACACTACGAGCAGTACTTC; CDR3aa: CASKVTHYEQYF
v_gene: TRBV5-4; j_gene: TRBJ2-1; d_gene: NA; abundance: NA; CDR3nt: TGTGCCAGCAGCACGGACCCTAGCTCCGACAATGAGCAGTTCTTC; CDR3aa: CASSTDPSSDNEQFF
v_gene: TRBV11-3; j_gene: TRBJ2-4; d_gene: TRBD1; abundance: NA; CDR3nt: TGTGCCAGCAGCATAGATGGACAGGGAACAAACATTCAGTACTTC; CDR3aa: CASSIDGQGTNIQYF
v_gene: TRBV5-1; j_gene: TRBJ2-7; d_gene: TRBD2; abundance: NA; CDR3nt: TGCGCCAGCAGCTCAGCGGGAGGGCCCGAGCAGTACTTC; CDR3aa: CASSSAGGPEQYF
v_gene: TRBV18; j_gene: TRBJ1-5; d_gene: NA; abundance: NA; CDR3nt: TGTGCCAGCTCACCCAACAGAGGGAACAGTCAGCCCCAGCATTTT; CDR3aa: CASSPNRGNSQPQHF
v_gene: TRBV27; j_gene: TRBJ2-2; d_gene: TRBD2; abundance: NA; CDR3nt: TGTGCCAGCAGTTTATGGCTGCAGCGGGGGGTGAACACCGGGGAGCTGTTTTTT; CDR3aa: CASSLWLQRGVNTGELFF
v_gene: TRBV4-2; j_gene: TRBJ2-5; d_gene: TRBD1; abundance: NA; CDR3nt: TGTGCCAGCAGCCAGGGCTACCGGGACAGCCAAGAGACCCAGTACTTC; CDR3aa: CASSQGYRDSQETQYF
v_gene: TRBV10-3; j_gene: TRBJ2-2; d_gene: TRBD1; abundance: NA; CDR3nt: TGTGCCATCAGTGGGACAGGGGAGGGTAGCGGGGAGCTGTTTTTT; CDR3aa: CAISGTGEGSGELFF
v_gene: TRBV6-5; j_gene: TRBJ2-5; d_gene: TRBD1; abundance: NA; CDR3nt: TGTGCCAGCAGCTACGGACAGGGAGAAGGGGAGACCCAGTACTTC; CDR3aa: CASSYGQGEGETQYF
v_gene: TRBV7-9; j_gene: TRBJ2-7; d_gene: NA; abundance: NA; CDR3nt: TGTGCCAGCAGCGAAAACAGGGATCCCTACGAGCAGTACTTC; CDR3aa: CASSENRDPYEQYF
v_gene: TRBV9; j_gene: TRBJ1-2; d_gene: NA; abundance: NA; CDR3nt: TGTGCCAGCAGCTTGGAACTAAACTATGGCTACACCTTC; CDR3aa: CASSLELNYGYTF
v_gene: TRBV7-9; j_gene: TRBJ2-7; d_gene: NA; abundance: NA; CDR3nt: TGTGCCAGCAGCTTAGGACTTGACTACGAGCAGTACTTC; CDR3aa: CASSLGLDYEQYF
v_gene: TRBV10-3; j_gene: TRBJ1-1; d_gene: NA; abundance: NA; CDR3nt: TGTGCCATCAGTGAGAGACAGGCTAACACTGAAGCTTTCTTT; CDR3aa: CAISERQANTEAFF
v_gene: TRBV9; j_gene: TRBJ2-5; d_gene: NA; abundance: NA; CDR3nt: TGTGCCAGCAGCCCACATACGGGGTTCCAAGAGACCCAGTACTTC; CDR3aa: CASSPHTGFQETQYF
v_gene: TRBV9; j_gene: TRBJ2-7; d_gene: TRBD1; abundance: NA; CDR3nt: TGTGCCAGCAGCGAGGACAGGGGTTGGGACGAGCAGTACTTC; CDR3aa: CASSEDRGWDEQYF
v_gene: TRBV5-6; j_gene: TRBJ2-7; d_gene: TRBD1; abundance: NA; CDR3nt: TGTGCCAGCAGCTCCAGTCCCGGGACAGGTCTTAGCTCCTACGAGCAGTACTTC; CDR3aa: CASSSSPGTGLSSYEQYF
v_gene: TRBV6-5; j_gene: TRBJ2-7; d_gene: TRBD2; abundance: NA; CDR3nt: TGTGCCAGCAGTTACCGAGCAGCGGGAGCGATCGAGCAGTACTTC; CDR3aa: CASSYRAAGAIEQYF
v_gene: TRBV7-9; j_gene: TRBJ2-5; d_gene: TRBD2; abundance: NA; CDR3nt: TGTGCCAGCCAAAAACCGGGAGGACAAGAGACCCAGTACTTC; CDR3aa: CASQKPGGQETQYF
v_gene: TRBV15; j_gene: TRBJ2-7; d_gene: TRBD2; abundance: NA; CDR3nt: TGTGCCACCGGGCGGGCCGGGACTAGCGCCTACGAGCAGTACTTC; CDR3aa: CATGRAGTSAYEQYF
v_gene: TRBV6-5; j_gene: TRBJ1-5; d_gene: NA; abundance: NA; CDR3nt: TGTGCCAGCAGCCAACAGGGATACGGTCAGCCCCAGCATTTT; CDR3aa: CASSQQGYGQPQHF
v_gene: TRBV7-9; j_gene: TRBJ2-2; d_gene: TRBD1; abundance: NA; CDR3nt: TGTGCCAGCAGCGGTCGGGTAGGGGGCGCGTCGAACACCGGGGAGCTGTTTTTT; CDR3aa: CASSGRVGGASNTGELFF
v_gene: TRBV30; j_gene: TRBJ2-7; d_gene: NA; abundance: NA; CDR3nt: TGTGCCTGGAGCGACTATCCCCACGAGCAGTACTTC; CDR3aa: CAWSDYPHEQYF
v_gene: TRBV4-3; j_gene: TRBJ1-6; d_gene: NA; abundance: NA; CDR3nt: TGCGCCAGCAGCCAAGATCGGTGGTCGGGGGTAGGCCGATCACCCCTACACTTT; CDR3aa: CASSQDRWSGVGRSPLHF
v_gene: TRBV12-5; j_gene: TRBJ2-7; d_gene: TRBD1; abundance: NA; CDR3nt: TGTGCTAGTGGACCGAATCAGGGGGCGACCTACGAGCAGTACTTC; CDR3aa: CASGPNQGATYEQYF
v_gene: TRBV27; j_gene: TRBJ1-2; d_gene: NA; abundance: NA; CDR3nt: TGTGCCAGCAGTTTTTCTCCGGCAATCGGGTATGGCTACACCTTC; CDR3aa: CASSFSPAIGYGYTF
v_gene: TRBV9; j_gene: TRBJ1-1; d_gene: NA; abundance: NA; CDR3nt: TGTGCCAGCAGCGTAGCCAACCCAGGGGCAAACACTGAAGCTTTCTTT; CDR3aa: CASSVANPGANTEAFF
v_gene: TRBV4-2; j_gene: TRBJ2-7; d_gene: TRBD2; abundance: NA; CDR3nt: TGTGCCAGCAGCCTGCCGTCCGGGACTAGCGGCTCCTACGAGCAGTACTTC; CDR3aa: CASSLPSGTSGSYEQYF
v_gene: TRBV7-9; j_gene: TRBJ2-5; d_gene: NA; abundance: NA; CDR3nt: TGTGCCAGCCAGTGGGGCGTGGGGCGGGAGACCCAGTACTTC; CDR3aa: CASQWGVGRETQYF
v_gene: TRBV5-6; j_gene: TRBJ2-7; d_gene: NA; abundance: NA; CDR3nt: TGTGCCAGCAGCTTGGCTTCGTACGAGCAGTACTTC; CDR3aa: CASSLASYEQYF
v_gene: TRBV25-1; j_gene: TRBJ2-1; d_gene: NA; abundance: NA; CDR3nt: TGTGCCAGCAAACAGGGGGGGAATGAGCAGTTCTTC; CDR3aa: CASKQGGNEQFF
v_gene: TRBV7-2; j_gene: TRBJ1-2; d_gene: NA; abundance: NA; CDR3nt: TGTGCCAGCAGCTTAGCGCCCAGGCCTGATGGTGGCTACACCTTC; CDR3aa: CASSLAPRPDGGYTF
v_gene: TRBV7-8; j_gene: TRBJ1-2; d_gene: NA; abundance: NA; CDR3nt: TGTGCCAGCAGCTTACCCCAGACAGAAAACTATGGCTACACCTTC; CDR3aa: CASSLPQTENYGYTF
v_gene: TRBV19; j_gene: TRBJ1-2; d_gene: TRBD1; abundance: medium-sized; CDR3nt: TGTGCCAGTAGATGGGACAGGGCCTATGGCTACACCTTC; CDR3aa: CASRWDRAYGYTF
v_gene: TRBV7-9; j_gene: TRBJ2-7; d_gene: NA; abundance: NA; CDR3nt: TGTGCCAGCAGCTTAACGTCAACTAGAACCTACGAGCAGTACTTC; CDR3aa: CASSLTSTRTYEQYF
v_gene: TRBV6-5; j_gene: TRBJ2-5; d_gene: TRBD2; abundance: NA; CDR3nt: TGTGCCAGCAGTTACTCGGGACTAGCGTACTTC; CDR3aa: CASSYSGLAYF
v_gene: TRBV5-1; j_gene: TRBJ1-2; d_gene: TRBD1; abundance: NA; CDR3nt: TGCGCCAGCACTTCGACAGGGAGCATCTATGGCTACACCTTC; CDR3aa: CASTSTGSIYGYTF
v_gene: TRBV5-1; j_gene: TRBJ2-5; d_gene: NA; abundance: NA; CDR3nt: TGCGCCAGCAGCCCAGGTTGGGCCCAAGAGACCCAGTACTTC; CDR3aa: CASSPGWAQETQYF
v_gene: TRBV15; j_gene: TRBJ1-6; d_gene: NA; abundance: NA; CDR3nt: TGTGCCACCAGCAGAGGACAGAACGATTCACCCCTCCACTTT; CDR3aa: CATSRGQNDSPLHF
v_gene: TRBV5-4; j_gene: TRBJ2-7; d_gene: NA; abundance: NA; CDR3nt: TGTGCCAGCAGCTTGGATGCGGGGCGGAATGTGGGCGAGCAGTACTTC; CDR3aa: CASSLDAGRNVGEQYF
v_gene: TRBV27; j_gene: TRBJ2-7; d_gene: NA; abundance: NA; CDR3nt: TGTGCCAGCAGTCCCGACCTAGTATTCTCCTACGAGCAGTACTTC; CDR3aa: CASSPDLVFSYEQYF
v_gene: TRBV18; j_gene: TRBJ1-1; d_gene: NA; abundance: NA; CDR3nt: TGTGCCAGCTCACCAATGACCGGGACTGAAGCTTTCTTT; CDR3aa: CASSPMTGTEAFF
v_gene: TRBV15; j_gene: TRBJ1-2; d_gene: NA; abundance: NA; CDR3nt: TGTGCCACCAGCAGACAGGGTATCGTGAGTGGCTACACCTTC; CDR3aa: CATSRQGIVSGYTF
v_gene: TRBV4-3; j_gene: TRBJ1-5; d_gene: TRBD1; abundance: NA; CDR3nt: TGCGCCAGCAGCCAAGATCCCCACGGGACAGGGGGTCACAATCAGCCCCAGCATTTT; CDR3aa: CASSQDPHGTGGHNQPQHF
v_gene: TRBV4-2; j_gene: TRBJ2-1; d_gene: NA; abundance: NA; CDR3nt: TGTGCCAGCAGCCAAGATATAGCGCGCGGGGAGCAGTTCTTC; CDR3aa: CASSQDIARGEQFF
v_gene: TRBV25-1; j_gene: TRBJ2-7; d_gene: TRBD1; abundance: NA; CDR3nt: TGTGCCAGCAGCAAGCTAGGGGGCGGATACCACGAGCAGTACTTC; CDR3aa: CASSKLGGGYHEQYF
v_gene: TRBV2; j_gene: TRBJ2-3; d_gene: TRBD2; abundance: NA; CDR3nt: TGTGCCCCCGGTAGCGGGGTAGTGGGTACGCAGTATTTT; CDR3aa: CAPGSGVVGTQYF